These 11 T cell receptor beta chains originate from one sample sequenced in a study of OX40 agonist ivuxolimab in advanced cancers. Method: immunoSEQ multiplex PCR; TCRdb's copy keeps in-frame clones and lacks some. The table has about 70,000 clones, around 80% seen once. This material consisted of CD4+ or CD8+ T cells sorted from blood, taken in a trial of the OX40 agonist ivuxolimab. These receptors came from an adult with an advanced solid tumor such as melanoma, head and neck, liver or kidney cancer.

This clone appeared a few times. The chain employs TRBV7-9 and TRBJ2-2; D could derive from TRBD1 or TRBD2 (5 bases each). Trimming took 5 bases from V and 0 from J, leaving 7 bases between them. The CDR3 contains 14 residues. CDR1 and CDR2 from the germline V gene are SEHNR and FQNEAQ (reference sequence). CDR3 sequence reads: CASSPGPNTGELFF. The DNA for the CDR3 is TGTGCCAGCAGCCCGGGACCGAACACCGGGGAGCTGTTTTTT.

The chain carries TRBV19 and TRBJ1-2; TRBD1 matches at 9 bases. The CDR3 has 16 residues. V shed 1 base and J 4 bases; nucleotides not matched to a gene: 7. The germline CDR1 and CDR2 sequences are LNHDA and SQIVND (reference sequence). CDR3 in DNA: TGTGCCAGTAGTATAGCTGGGACAGGGAATGTCTATGGCTACACCTTC. Translation gives CASSIAGTGNVYGYTF.

The genes are TRBV27 and TRBJ2-7, with 9 bases identical to TRBD1. V was pared by 11 bases and J by 7 bases, with 18 bases of the junction left unmatched. Germline V gene sequence: CDR1 MNHEY, CDR2 SMNVEV (reference sequence). The CDR3 has 15 residues. The CDR3 region is CAGRGDRVPQKEQYF. The CDR3 DNA follows: TGTGCCGGAAGGGGGGACAGGGTCCCCCAAAAGGAGCAGTACTTC.

The chain has TRBV7-2 and TRBJ1-5; 10 nucleotides match TRBD1. CDR1 is SGHTA, CDR2 FQGNSA, per germline. Losses at the gene ends were 4 bases for V and 6 bases for J; bases not matched to a gene: 3. The CDR3 contains 14 residues. For the CDR3, the DNA is TGTGCCAGCAGCTCCGGGACAGGGGTTCAGCCCCAGCATTTT. This translates into CASSSGTGVQPQHF.

V usage is TRBV27 and J usage is TRBJ2-2; possibly TRBD1 for D (6 bases). Germline values: CDR1 MNHEY, CDR2 SMNVEV (reference sequence). V was shortened by 3 bases and J by 5 bases, with 13 bases between the two germline ends. The CDR3 extends over 15 amino acids. The CDR3 sequence is CASSLTRGGTGELFF. The CDR3 nucleotides are TGTGCCAGCAGTTTGACCAGGGGTGGTACCGGGGAGCTGTTTTTT.

J is TRBJ1-1 and V is TRBV6-1; D possibly corresponds to TRBD1 (5 bases). This CDR3 has 14 amino acids. Germline assignment: CDR1 MNHNS and CDR2 SASEGT. Trimming cost V 8 bases and J 2 bases, with 15 bases left between them. CDR3 DNA sequence: TGTGCCAGCCCGGGGCCAGGACCAAACACTGAAGCTTTCTTT. Translation: CASPGPGPNTEAFF.

The chain uses TRBV18 and TRBJ1-6; TRBD1 aligns across 9 bases. The CDR3 is made up of 14 amino acids. The germline gives CDR1 KGHSH, CDR2 LQKENI. Trimming removed 6 bases from V and 10 bases from J; junction bases left unmatched: 7. The CDR3 DNA is TGTGCCAGCTCGCCGGGACAGGGAAGGTCACCCCTCCACTTT. It encodes CASSPGQGRSPLHF.

This clone was found once. The chain combines TRBV28 with TRBJ1-2; D perhaps matches TRBD1 (6 bases). V was pared by 3 bases and J by 7 bases, with 12 bases between. The length of the CDR3 is 13 residues. The germline V gene has CDR1 MDHEN and CDR2 SYDVKM. The CDR3 nucleotides are TGTGCCAGCAGTTTCGCAGGGGCGATTGGCTACACCTTC. Translation gives CASSFAGAIGYTF.

The chain carries TRBV7-8 and TRBJ2-7; no firm D call. Trimming took 5 bases from V and 0 from J, leaving 17 bases between them. Germline CDR1 is SGHVS and CDR2 is FQNEAQ. The CDR3 consists of 16 residues. In DNA, the CDR3 is TGTGCCAGCAGCAGCCAGGCCCGGCCGAGCTCCTACGAGCAGTACTTC. It specifies CASSSQARPSSYEQYF.

The CDR3 reads CASSELADNEQFF. Written as DNA, the CDR3 is TGTGCCAGCAGCGAACTAGCGGACAATGAGCAGTTCTTC. This chain uses TRBV28 with TRBJ2-1, with 8 positions matching TRBD2. V gave up 6 bases and J gave up 5 bases; unmatched junction bases: 3. Per the germline V gene, CDR1 is MDHEN and CDR2 is SYDVKM. The CDR3 runs to 13 residues.

This chain joins TRBV28 and TRBJ2-3; tentatively, D is TRBD1 (5 bases). The CDR3 totals 15 residues. The V gene lost 3 bases and the J gene lost 1 base, with 11 bases spanning the gap. CDR1 is MDHEN and CDR2 is SYDVKM in the germline V gene. The CDR3 nucleotides read TGTGCCAGCAGTTTGAGACAGCTAGGCACAGATACGCAGTATTTT. Its protein product is CASSLRQLGTDTQYF.